The 24 T cell receptor beta chains below were found in one sample sequenced in a study of CD8+CD57+ T cells in acquired aplastic anemia. Genomic DNA constituted the template upon which TCR beta VDJ and CDR3 profiling was performed. TCRdb re-derived calls from the reads in MiXCR, one entry per CDR3 protein. The table lists 250,000 to 300,000 distinct CDR3 sequences, under 60% of them singletons. Individuals selected for sequencing had exhibited CD8+CD57+ cell expansion on flow cytometry. Sequenced input: sorted CD4+, CD8+, or CD8+CD57+ T cells (not recorded which) from PBMCs. These receptors were obtained from a human donor with aplastic anemia.

This chain connects TRBV7-9 to TRBJ1-5; tentative D call: TRBD1 (5 bases). Germline V gene sequence: CDR1 SEHNR, CDR2 FQNEAQ (reference sequence). There are 13 residues in the CDR3. Trimming removed 5 bases from V and 5 bases from J, with 10 bases in between. CDR3 region: CASSTTGDQPQHF. CDR3 nucleotides: TGTGCCAGCAGCACCACGGGGGATCAGCCCCAGCATTTT.

The V call is TRBV12-3 or TRBV12-4, the J call TRBJ1-1; possible D gene TRBD1, 5 bases. This CDR3 region has 11 residues. V dropped 4 bases and J dropped 7 bases, with 7 bases sitting between them. DNA of the CDR3: TGTGCCAGCAGTTGGGGGGGTGAAGCTTTCTTT. Translating it yields CASSWGGEAFF.

Here the CDR3 DNA reads TGTGCCAGCAGTAGGGAAAGGACAGCTAGCAATCAGCCCCAGCATTTT. It specifies CASSRERTASNQPQHF. The chain is built from TRBV12-3 or TRBV12-4 and TRBJ1-5, with a possible D match to TRBD1 (6 bases). The CDR3 extends over 16 amino acids. V lost 5 bases, J lost 0 bases, and 14 bases lay in between.

This clonotype was detected many times. This rearrangement joins TRBV6-5 to TRBJ1-1, with 7 bases fitting TRBD1. The CDR3 sequence is 14 residues long. J gave up 4 bases and V 6 bases, and 8 bases lay outside the gene matches. Looked up from germline, CDR1 is MNHEY and CDR2 is SVGAGI. The chain's CDR3 is CASRRTGGGTEAFF. The CDR3 bases are TGTGCCAGCAGACGGACAGGCGGCGGCACTGAAGCTTTCTTT.

In this sample, this clonotype turned up many times. This chain uses TRBV3-1 with TRBJ1-2; 9 nucleotides agree with TRBD1. Germline V lookup: CDR1 LGHDT, CDR2 YNNKEL (reference sequence). Trimming cost V 2 bases and J 1 base; bases outside gene matches: 5. This CDR3 region has 16 residues. CDR3 DNA sequence: TGTGCCAGCAGCCAACGGGACAGGGACTTTAACTATGGCTACACCTTC. Translated, it gives CASSQRDRDFNYGYTF.

The V gene is TRBV19, the J gene TRBJ2-6; maybe TRBD1 (5 bases). CDR3 size: 17 residues. Trimming took off 4 bases at V and 3 bases at J, with 16 bases between the two ends. Germline V gene lookup returns CDR1 LNHDA and CDR2 SQIVND (reference sequence). In nucleotides, the CDR3 is TGTGCCAGTAGTACCCAGGGTGCGTTAATTGGGGCCAACGTCCTGACTTTC. Amino acid sequence: CASSTQGALIGANVLTF.

V usage is TRBV9 and J usage is TRBJ1-1; 10 bases are shared with TRBD1. J lost 5 bases, V lost 3 bases, and 4 bases had no gene match. The CDR3 runs 14 residues. Per the germline V gene, CDR1 is SGDLS and CDR2 is YYNGEE. The CDR3 region has the DNA TGTGCCAGCAGCGGGGACAGGGGCTGGACTGAAGCTTTCTTT. It encodes CASSGDRGWTEAFF.

The rearrangement links TRBV7-3 to TRBJ1-6; 8 nucleotides agree with TRBD1. This CDR3 comprises 17 residues. V shed 2 bases, J shed 7 bases, and the junction held 10 bases outside the gene matches. Germline V gene data show CDR1 as SGHTA and CDR2 as FQGTGA. The CDR3 region is CASSLQRQGIKNSPLHF. The CDR3 DNA reads as TGTGCCAGCAGCTTACAACGACAGGGGATCAAAAATTCACCCCTCCACTTT.

There are many counts of this clonotype. V usage is TRBV12-3 or TRBV12-4 and J usage is TRBJ1-1; 8 bases agree with TRBD1. V gave up 6 bases and J gave up 5 bases; unmatched junction bases: 5. This CDR3 spans 13 amino acids. CDR3 DNA sequence: TGTGCCAGCAGAAAAAGGACAGGGACTGAAGCTTTCTTT. Translated: CASRKRTGTEAFF.

The chain combines TRBV19 with TRBJ2-2; 8 positions match TRBD1. Germline V gene data show CDR1 as LNHDA and CDR2 as SQIVND (reference sequence). The CDR3 has 17 amino acids. The V segment lost 5 bases and the J segment 0 bases; nucleotides outside the gene matches: 8. CDR3 region: CASSPSPGQANTGELFF. CDR3 sequence (DNA): TGTGCCAGTAGTCCCAGCCCGGGACAGGCGAACACCGGGGAGCTGTTTTTT.

V is TRBV2 and J is TRBJ2-7; D ambiguous. Germline CDR1 is SNHLY and CDR2 is FYNNEI. V lost 4 bases and J lost 4, with 26 bases in between. The CDR3 runs 18 residues. Written as DNA, the CDR3 is TGTGCCAGCAGTGTACACAGCAAAGCCCGCTTAATTGGGTACGAGCAGTACTTC. This gives the protein CASSVHSKARLIGYEQYF.

A note on this clonotype: A junction end diverges from the germline sequence, so it may reflect a read error. V is TRBV7-9 and J is TRBJ2-7; weak D call: TRBD2 (6 bases). Germline CDR1 reads SEHNR; CDR2 reads FQNEAQ (reference sequence). The CDR3 is 16 amino acids. The CDR3 is CASMEGSWVPSYGQYF. In DNA form, the CDR3 reads TGTGCCAGCATGGAGGGGTCGTGGGTCCCATCCTACGGGCAGTACTTC.

The J gene is TRBJ1-1, the V gene TRBV19; D uncertain. CDR3 length: 15 amino acids. CDR1 LNHDA and CDR2 SQIVND come from the germline V gene (reference sequence). Trimming took 5 bases from V and 0 from J, leaving 13 bases between them. The CDR3 DNA reads as TGTGCCAGTAGTTTGCACCCCGTCTTGAACACTGAAGCTTTCTTT. This codes for CASSLHPVLNTEAFF. The entire variable domain, with the rest obtained from reference TRBV19 and TRBJ1-1, is as follows: DGGITQSPKYLFRKEGQNVTLSCEQNLNHDAMYWYRQDPGQGLRLIYYSQIVNDFQKGDIAEGYSVSREKKESFPLTVTSAQKNPTAFYLCASSLHPVLNTEAFFGQGTRLTVV.

The CDR3 DNA sequence: TGCAGCGTTGTGGGGGTACTCGGGGAGACCCAGTACTTC. This sequence encodes CSVVGVLGETQYF. The chain has TRBV29-1 and TRBJ2-5, with D perhaps TRBD1 or TRBD2 (5 bases each). Germline V CDR1 and CDR2: SQVTM, ANQGSEA. Trimming cost V 4 bases and J 5 bases, with 14 bases left between them. CDR3 size: 13 residues.

V and J are TRBV20-1 and TRBJ1-6, with no clear D. V shed 6 bases and J shed 9 bases, with 18 bases lying between them. This CDR3 has 14 amino acids. The V gene's germline CDR1 is DFQATT and CDR2 SNEGSKA (reference sequence). In nucleotides, the CDR3 is TGCAGTGCGTCGTCCGGCGGGAGGGTTTCACCCCTCCACTTT. The encoded protein is CSASSGGRVSPLHF.

The sample holds a few counts of this clonotype. Since the CDR3 does not end with the conserved phenylalanine or tryptophan, this likely comes from a read error. This chain links TRBV7-9 with TRBJ1-6, with TRBD1 matching over 7 bases. The CDR3 contains 14 residues. The V segment lost 7 bases and the J segment 7 bases; nucleotides outside the gene matches: 7. Germline CDR1 and CDR2: SEHNR and FQNEAQ (reference sequence). The CDR3 DNA follows: TGTGCCAGCACCCTAGGGACAGTAAATTCACCCCTCCACTCT. This encodes CASTLGTVNSPLHS.

This clonotype came up a few times. V is TRBV7-2 and J is TRBJ2-1; 7 nucleotides align to TRBD2. The CDR3 runs 16 residues. V shed 1 base, J shed 6 bases, and the junction held 9 bases outside the gene matches. Germline V CDR1 and CDR2: SGHTA, FQGNSA. The CDR3 sequence: CASSLVDGRTANEQFF. In DNA, the CDR3 is TGTGCCAGCAGCTTAGTGGACGGGAGGACTGCCAATGAGCAGTTCTTC.

The gene calls are TRBV7-9 and TRBJ2-7, with TRBD1 as a possible D gene (5 bases). This CDR3 has 15 residues. In germline, CDR1 is SEHNR, CDR2 FQNEAQ (reference sequence). The V and J ends lost 7 bases and 5 bases respectively, with 21 bases between them. The CDR3 coding sequence is TGTGCCAGCAACCCCGCCGACAGAGGATGGGACGAGCAGTACTTC. As protein: CASNPADRGWDEQYF.

The rearrangement uses TRBV29-1 and TRBJ1-1, with 11 bases that match TRBD1. The germline V gene has CDR1 SQVTM and CDR2 ANQGSEA. The CDR3 is 12 amino acids. V was clipped by 7 bases and J by 6 bases; unmatched bases: 4. CDR3 DNA: TGCAGCGGGACAGGGGGCAATCCTGAAGCTTTCTTT. This encodes CSGTGGNPEAFF. The full variable domain, completed using reference TRBV29-1 and TRBJ1-1, is SAVISQKPSRDICQRGTSLTIQCQVDSQVTMMFWYRQQPGQSLTLIATANQGSEATYESGFVIDKFPISRPNLTFSTLTVSNMSPEDSSIYLCSGTGGNPEAFFGQGTRLTVV.

The genes are TRBV9 and TRBJ2-7; 8 positions agree with TRBD2. CDR3 length: 15 amino acids. The J segment lost 0 bases and the V segment lost 0 bases, leaving 2 bases of the junction unmatched. Germline V gene data show CDR1 as SGDLS and CDR2 as YYNGEE. The CDR3 sequence is CASSVGAGGSYEQYF. The CDR3 DNA reads TGTGCCAGCAGCGTAGGTGCGGGGGGCTCCTACGAGCAGTACTTC.

Note on this clonotype: One end of the junction does not line up with germline, which may come from a read error. The genes are TRBV25-1 and TRBJ1-4; 7 bases match TRBD1. This CDR3 contains 14 residues. Germline values: CDR1 MGHDK, CDR2 SYGVNS. CDR3 sequence (DNA): TGTGCCAGCAGTGAGTACAGGGACAGTGAAAAACTGCTCTTT. Protein: CASSEYRDSEKLLF.

J is TRBJ2-7 and V is TRBV19; D is uncertain. The CDR3 totals 13 residues. Germline V gene lookup returns CDR1 LNHDA and CDR2 SQIVND (reference sequence). Between the trimmed V and J ends, which lost 4 bases and 1 base, there was a span of 8 bases. In DNA, the CDR3 is TGTGCCAGTAGTAACCGCCCGTCCTACGAGCAGTACTTC. This sequence encodes CASSNRPSYEQYF.

Comments on this clonotype: An end of the junction does not agree with germline; a read error may underlie this. V gene TRBV9 combines with J gene TRBJ2-7; D unresolved. The CDR3 runs 11 residues. Germline CDR1 SGDLS, CDR2 YYNGEE. In nucleotides, the CDR3 is TGTGCCAGCAGCGTAGAGCCGGGTTCGGACTTC. Translated: CASSVEPGSDF. The variable domain in full, with the rest retrieved from reference TRBV9 and TRBJ2-7, is DSGVTQTPKHLITATGQRVTLRCSPRSGDLSVYWYQQSLDQGLQFLIQYYNGEERAKGNILERFSAQQFPDLHSELNLSSLELGDSALYFCASSVEPGSDFGPGTRLTVT.

The chain couples TRBV29-1 to TRBJ2-1; TRBD2 agrees at 14 bases. The germline CDR1 and CDR2 sequences are SQVTM and ANQGSEA. Losses at the gene ends were 7 bases for V and 6 bases for J; bases not matched to a gene: 5. The CDR3 has 14 residues. The CDR3 loop reads CSGGTSGSSNEQFF. The DNA of the CDR3 is TGCAGCGGGGGGACTAGCGGGAGTAGCAATGAGCAGTTCTTC.